Below, 24 T cell receptor beta chains from the same sample are listed, as sequenced in a study of blood T cell repertoires in COVID-19. Libraries were prepared by immunoSEQ multiplex PCR; TCRdb keeps only in-frame clonotypes and omits some of them. The repertoire holds about 280,000 clones, with 85% as singletons. Source material: PBMCs or T cells enriched from blood (not recorded which). The receptors were gathered from a woman aged 45-60 years who had recovered from COVID-19.

In the case of this clone: One end of the junction fails to match germline, which may point to a read error. The chain is built from TRBV18 and TRBJ2-2; 9 bases map to TRBD1. The V gene's germline CDR1 is KGHSH and CDR2 LQKENI. This CDR3 has 15 residues. CDR3 sequence (DNA): TGTGCCAGCTCCCCCTGGACAGGGGATACCGGGGAGCTGCTTTTT. Its protein product is CASSPWTGDTGELLF.

V usage is TRBV24-1 and J usage is TRBJ1-2, with 7 positions matching TRBD1. Per germline, CDR1 KGHDR and CDR2 SFDVKD. The CDR3 extends over 16 amino acids. The J segment lost 2 bases and the V segment lost 4 bases, leaving 9 bases of the junction unmatched. The CDR3 DNA follows: TGTGCCACCAGTGAAGGGGACAGCCGGAGGAACTATGGCTACACCTTC. Its protein product is CATSEGDSRRNYGYTF.

This chain uses TRBV10-3 with TRBJ1-6, with 7 bases lining up with TRBD1. The CDR3 contains 14 residues. The V gene's germline CDR1 is ENHRY and CDR2 SYGVKD. The V and J ends lost 2 bases and 9 bases, in that order; junction bases with no gene match: 4. The CDR3: CAISETTGVSPLHF. CDR3 in DNA: TGTGCCATCAGTGAGACCACAGGGGTTTCACCCCTCCACTTT.

This clone was detected only a few times. V gene TRBV7-2 combines with J gene TRBJ1-2; 10 nucleotides line up with TRBD1. Germline CDR1 and CDR2: SGHTA and FQGNSA. This CDR3 has 14 residues. V shed 2 bases and J 8 bases; nucleotides not matched to a gene: 5. CDR3 region: CASSLRQGARGYTF. The CDR3 nucleotides read TGTGCCAGCAGCTTAAGACAGGGGGCGCGAGGCTACACCTTC.

This chain links TRBV19 with TRBJ1-2; a weak D match, TRBD1 (6 bases). This CDR3 is 12 amino acids long. The germline V and J ends were trimmed by 9 bases and 7 bases, with 15 bases remaining between them. Germline V CDR1 and CDR2: LNHDA, SQIVND (reference sequence). DNA for the CDR3: TGTGCCAGCGGCGGGGGCTCCCTTGGCTACACCTTC. It specifies CASGGGSLGYTF.

Only one count was recorded for this clone. This chain uses TRBV28 with TRBJ2-7, with 10 positions matching TRBD1. V dropped 2 bases and J dropped 2; count of bases not matched to a gene: 3. The germline CDR1 and CDR2 sequences are MDHEN and SYDVKM. This CDR3 comprises 15 residues. The CDR3 reads CASSLDGQGAYEQYF. The CDR3 DNA is TGTGCCAGCAGTTTAGATGGACAGGGGGCCTACGAGCAGTACTTC.

This chain connects TRBV7-8 to TRBJ1-1; the D is unclear. This CDR3 has 14 residues. From germline, CDR1 is SGHVS and CDR2 FQNEAQ. V was trimmed by 6 bases and J by 3 bases, leaving 14 bases between them. The CDR3 DNA follows: TGTGCCAGCAGGAGAGGTGGTGCGGACACTGAAGCTTTCTTT. Translation gives CASRRGGADTEAFF.

The chain couples TRBV28 to TRBJ2-7, with 9 bases fitting TRBD1. The CDR3 has 14 residues. After removal of 5 bases from V and 5 bases from J, the junction contained 7 bases not matched to a gene. CDR1 and CDR2 (germline): MDHEN, SYDVKM. CDR3 DNA sequence: TGTGCCAGCAGTCCCTGGACAGGGGACGACGAGCAGTACTTC. It codes for CASSPWTGDDEQYF.

The chain combines TRBV10-2 with TRBJ2-7; the D gene is possibly TRBD1 (6 bases). CDR1 is WSHSY and CDR2 is SAAADI in the germline V gene. The CDR3 spans 16 residues. V lost 5 bases, J lost 2 bases, and 19 bases lay in between. CDR3 DNA: TGCGCCAGCAGTCCCGGACAGCGCAGCGAGCCCTACGAGCAGTACTTC. It yields the protein CASSPGQRSEPYEQYF.

The chain combines TRBV3-1 (or the pseudogene TRBV3-2) with TRBJ1-6, with D hard to call. Germline-derived CDR1 and CDR2 are LGHDT and YNNKEL (reference sequence). CDR3 length: 16 residues. The ends were cut back, 1 base at V and 4 bases at J, with 11 bases in the middle. The CDR3 reads CASSQGAILYNSPLHF. In DNA, the CDR3 is TGTGCCAGCAGCCAAGGGGCGATCTTATATAATTCACCCCTCCACTTT.

The rearrangement links TRBV21-1 to TRBJ2-7; the listed D gene, TRBD1, was not tested against the DNA. TRBV21-1 is a recognized pseudogene. The CDR3 runs 15 residues. The CDR3 protein is CASSTTGGDSYEQYF. In DNA form, the CDR3 reads TGTGCCAGCAGCACAACAGGGGGCGATTCCTACGAGCAGTACTTC.

This clone was detected a few times. The CDR3 spells CASSCSGRAFQNEQYF. CDR3 DNA: TGTGCCAGCAGCTGTAGCGGGAGGGCCTTTCAGAACGAGCAGTACTTC. The chain carries TRBV11-1 and TRBJ2-7, with 11 bases lining up with TRBD2. This CDR3 contains 16 residues. Germline-derived CDR1 and CDR2 are SGHAT and FQDESV (reference sequence). Trimming removed 4 bases from V and 5 bases from J; junction bases left unmatched: 10.

The chain employs TRBV7-9 and TRBJ2-5; 7 nucleotides align to TRBD1. The CDR3 is 13 amino acids. The ends lost 5 bases at V and 1 base at J; junction bases unmatched: 1. Germline-derived CDR1 and CDR2 are SEHNR and FQNEAQ (reference sequence). Written as DNA, the CDR3 is TGTGCCAGCAGCCGGGACAGCCAAGAGACCCAGTACTTC. This translates into CASSRDSQETQYF.

In regard to this clone: Other nucleotide sequences in the sample specify the same CDR3. The chain recombines TRBV7-9 with TRBJ2-7; 8 bases agree with TRBD2. V was pared by 5 bases and J by 2 bases, with 2 bases of the junction left unmatched. This CDR3 is 13 amino acids long. Germline CDR1 reads SEHNR; CDR2 reads FQNEAQ (reference sequence). The CDR3 is CASSREGPYEQYF. DNA for the CDR3: TGTGCCAGCAGCCGGGAGGGCCCCTACGAGCAGTACTTC. The complete variable domain, with remaining parts taken from reference TRBV7-9 and TRBJ2-7, reads DTGVSQNPRHKITKRGQNVTFRCDPISEHNRLYWYRQTLGQGPEFLTYFQNEAQLEKSRLLSDRFSAERPKGSFSTLEIQRTEQGDSAMYLCASSREGPYEQYFGPGTRLTVT.

As DNA, the CDR3 is TGTGCCAGCAGTATAAACTCTGGAAACACCATATATTTT. As protein: CASSINSGNTIYF. The chain recombines TRBV6-5 with TRBJ1-3; D remains unclear. The CDR3 consists of 13 residues. Germline CDR1 and CDR2: MNHEY and SVGAGI. Trimming took off 5 bases at V and 0 bases at J, with 5 bases between the two ends.

V usage is TRBV1 and J usage is TRBJ2-5; the table calls TRBD2, which could not be checked here. TRBV1 is labeled a pseudogene. This CDR3 has 15 residues. The CDR3 sequence is CTSSPNPDYQETQYF. The CDR3 coding sequence is TGCACCAGCAGCCCCAATCCCGACTATCAAGAGACCCAGTACTTC.

The rearrangement joins TRBV7-2 to TRBJ2-3; 9 nucleotides match TRBD1. This CDR3 comprises 15 residues. J gave up 5 bases and V 5 bases, and 8 bases lay outside the gene matches. The germline V gene has CDR1 SGHTA and CDR2 FQGNSA. The CDR3 loop reads CASSRDRAIRDTQYF. The CDR3 region has the DNA TGTGCCAGCAGCCGGGACAGGGCCATCAGAGATACGCAGTATTTT.

The rearrangement joins TRBV7-9 to TRBJ2-1, with D hard to call. V was pared by 1 base and J by 0 bases, with 13 bases between. The CDR3 totals 17 residues. Germline values: CDR1 SEHNR, CDR2 FQNEAQ (reference sequence). CDR3 sequence reads: CASSLVYSGSSYNEQFF. The CDR3 nucleotides read TGTGCCAGCAGCTTAGTTTACAGTGGTAGCTCCTACAATGAGCAGTTCTTC.

The J gene is TRBJ2-5, the V gene TRBV10-2; TRBD1 might be the D (5 bases). This CDR3 has 16 amino acids. Germline V gives CDR1 WSHSY, CDR2 SAAADI. The ends were cut back, 6 bases at V and 5 bases at J, with 22 bases in the middle. DNA of the CDR3: TGCGCCAGCAGGACAAACAGGCAATACTCTTCTGAGACCCAGTACTTC. Translated, it gives CASRTNRQYSSETQYF.

The chain carries TRBV6-4 and TRBJ2-3; D gene uncertain. The CDR3 is 13 residues long. V was clipped by 4 bases and J by 0 bases, with 5 bases between them. The germline V gene has CDR1 MRHNA and CDR2 SNTAGT. For the CDR3, the DNA is TGTGCCAGCAGTGTATCTAGCACAGATACGCAGTATTTT. Its translation: CASSVSSTDTQYF.

The J gene is TRBJ1-3, the V gene TRBV18; TRBD1 matches at 7 bases. The CDR3 contains 16 residues. V lost 3 bases, J lost 2 bases, and 7 bases stayed unmatched. Germline V gives CDR1 KGHSH, CDR2 LQKENI. CDR3 residues: CASSPQGEGPGNTIYF. CDR3 in DNA: TGTGCCAGCTCACCCCAGGGGGAAGGTCCTGGAAACACCATATATTTT.

The chain carries TRBV7-2 and TRBJ2-3, with a possible D match to TRBD2 (6 bases). The CDR3 length is 14 residues. Germline values: CDR1 SGHTA, CDR2 FQGNSA. The germline V and J ends were trimmed by 2 bases and 9 bases, with 15 bases remaining between them. The CDR3 spells CASSLSTSPRTQYF. The CDR3 region has the DNA TGTGCCAGCAGCTTATCCACTAGCCCCCGCACGCAGTATTTT.

This sequence joins TRBV6-2 or TRBV6-3 and TRBJ1-2; D is ambiguous. Germline V gene lookup returns CDR1 MNHEY and CDR2 SVGEGT. CDR3 length: 17 amino acids. The germline V and J ends were trimmed by 0 bases and 8 bases, with 22 bases remaining between them. CDR3 protein: CASSYSPFRRVPGGYTF. Written as DNA, the CDR3 is TGTGCCAGCAGTTACTCTCCTTTCAGGCGGGTCCCGGGAGGCTACACCTTC.

The V gene is TRBV7-3, the J gene TRBJ2-3; D not certain. This CDR3 has 13 amino acids. The germline V and J ends were trimmed by 5 bases and 0 bases, with 6 bases remaining between them. CDR1 is SGHTA and CDR2 is FQGTGA in the germline V gene. CDR3 region: CASSRTSTDTQYF. The CDR3 nucleotides are TGTGCCAGCAGCCGAACAAGCACAGATACGCAGTATTTT.